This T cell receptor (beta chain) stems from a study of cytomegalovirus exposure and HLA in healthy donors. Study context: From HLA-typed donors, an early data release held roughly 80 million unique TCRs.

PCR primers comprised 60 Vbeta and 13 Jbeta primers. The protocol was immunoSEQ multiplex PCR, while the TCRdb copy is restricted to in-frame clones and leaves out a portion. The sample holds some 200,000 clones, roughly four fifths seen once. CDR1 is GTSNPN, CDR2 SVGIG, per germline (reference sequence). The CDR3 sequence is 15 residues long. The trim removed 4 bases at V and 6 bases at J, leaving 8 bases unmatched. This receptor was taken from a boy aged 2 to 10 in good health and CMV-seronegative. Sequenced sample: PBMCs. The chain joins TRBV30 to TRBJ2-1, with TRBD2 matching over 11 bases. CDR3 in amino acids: CAWTSGTSGINEQFF. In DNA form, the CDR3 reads TGTGCCTGGACGTCCGGGACTAGCGGTATCAATGAGCAGTTCTTC.